The next 11 T cell receptor beta chains were all read from a single sample in a study of blood T cell repertoires in COVID-19. This table comes from immunoSEQ multiplex PCR, and its TCRdb copy is limited to in-frame clones, with some not included. The sample comprises hundreds of thousands of clones, 70% to 90% of which are singletons, and 6% to 7% rests with the top ten. The sequencing sample was made of PBMCs or T cells enriched from blood (not recorded which). Source of these receptors: a woman aged 40 to 50 who had recovered from COVID-19.

The rearrangement joins TRBV4-3 to TRBJ2-5, with a tentative D call TRBD2 (6 bases). CDR1 LGHNA and CDR2 YSLEER come from the germline V gene. CDR3 size: 14 residues. V lost 0 bases, J lost 9 bases, and 14 bases lay in between. CDR3 DNA: TGCGCCAGCAGCCAAGAGGGGGGAATAGGTCCCCAGTACTTC. Protein: CASSQEGGIGPQYF.

DNA of the CDR3: TGTGCCAGCAGCTTAGCAGGGGGCAATGGCTACACCTTC. This translates into CASSLAGGNGYTF. The chain joins TRBV7-2 to TRBJ1-2; TRBD1 matches 7 bases. CDR1 and CDR2 (germline): SGHTA, FQGNSA. The trim removed 0 bases at V and 6 bases at J, leaving 1 base unmatched. The length of the CDR3 is 13 residues.

Points on this clone: At one of its ends the junction is not consistent with the germline gene, which may arise from a read error. The CDR3 loop reads CASSLTSTHF. The CDR3 DNA reads TGTGCCAGCAGCTTGACCTCGACTCACTTC. The chain employs TRBV7-9 and TRBJ2-5; D gene uncertain. This CDR3 spans 10 amino acids. The germline gives CDR1 SEHNR, CDR2 FQNEAQ (reference sequence).

The rearrangement joins TRBV6-2 or TRBV6-3 to TRBJ2-7; 9 nucleotides match TRBD2. This CDR3 spans 17 amino acids. J gave up 6 bases and V 2 bases, and 14 bases lay outside the gene matches. CDR1 and CDR2 from the germline V gene are MNHEY and SVGEGT. In DNA form, the CDR3 reads TGTGCCAGCAGTTACCCCTTAAGCGGGCTAGCGGGGACCGAGCAGTACTTC. It yields the protein CASSYPLSGLAGTEQYF.

The V and J genes are TRBV5-1 and TRBJ2-7; TRBD2 matches at 12 bases. Germline assignment: CDR1 SGHRS and CDR2 YFSETQ. The V gene end was trimmed by 4 bases and the J gene end by 4 bases; junction bases not matched to a gene: 3. This CDR3 spans 14 amino acids. CDR3 nucleotide sequence: TGCGCCAGCAGCCGGACTAGCGGGACTTACGAGCAGTACTTC. Its protein is CASSRTSGTYEQYF.

The chain employs TRBV7-2 and TRBJ2-2; D unresolved. Germline CDR1 and CDR2: SGHTA and FQGNSA. Trimming shortened V by 0 bases and J by 5 bases, and 10 bases separated the two germline ends. CDR3 length equals 15 residues. CDR3 nucleotide sequence: TGTGCCAGCAGCTTAGCGGGCTACCTAACCGGGGAGCTGTTTTTT. Residues: CASSLAGYLTGELFF. Based on the CDR3 plus reference TRBV7-2 and TRBJ2-2, the full variable domain is GAGVSQSPSNKVTEKGKDVELRCDPISGHTALYWYRQSLGQGLEFLIYFQGNSAPDKSGLPSDRFSAERTGGSVSTLTIQRTQQEDSAVYLCASSLAGYLTGELFFGEGSRLTVL.

This chain connects TRBV6-6 to TRBJ1-4; D is perhaps TRBD1 (6 bases). Per the germline V gene, CDR1 is MNHNY and CDR2 is SVGAGI (reference sequence). V was shortened by 10 bases and J by 7 bases, with 16 bases between the two germline ends. The CDR3 has 13 amino acids. The CDR3 nucleotides are TGTGCCACGAGGGGGGGCGGCGGTGAAAAACTGTTTTTT. Amino acid sequence: CATRGGGGEKLFF.

This chain links TRBV18 with TRBJ2-1, with 7 bases that match TRBD1. Per germline, CDR1 KGHSH and CDR2 LQKENI. Trimming cost V 3 bases and J 0 bases; bases outside gene matches: 8. This CDR3 comprises 17 residues. The CDR3 region is CASSPPQGVFSYNEQFF. The CDR3 nucleotides read TGTGCCAGCTCACCCCCCCAGGGGGTCTTCTCCTACAATGAGCAGTTCTTC.

J is TRBJ1-6 and V is TRBV15; 8 nucleotides line up with TRBD1. Germline CDR1 is LNHNV and CDR2 is YYDKDF (reference sequence). CDR3 size: 13 residues. V lost 6 bases to trimming and J lost 9 bases; unmatched junction nucleotides: 4. CDR3 bases: TGTGCCACCAGTCCACAGGGGGGTTCACCCCTCCACTTT. Its protein is CATSPQGGSPLHF.

The chain couples TRBV7-9 to TRBJ2-7; 7 bases are a match to TRBD1. The CDR3 covers 14 residues. Germline V gene data show CDR1 as SEHNR and CDR2 as FQNEAQ (reference sequence). V was clipped by 4 bases and J by 5 bases; unmatched bases: 8. CDR3 sequence: CASSSRQGVNEQYF. CDR3 nucleotides: TGTGCCAGCAGCTCAAGACAGGGTGTTAACGAGCAGTACTTC.

The V and J genes are TRBV18 and TRBJ2-1; 8 bases match TRBD1. Germline V lookup: CDR1 KGHSH, CDR2 LQKENI. The CDR3 covers 14 residues. The V segment lost 4 bases and the J segment 5 bases; nucleotides outside the gene matches: 4. The CDR3 loop is CASSLAQGDNEQFF. CDR3 coding DNA: TGTGCCAGCTCACTAGCACAGGGGGACAATGAGCAGTTCTTC. The full variable domain, completed using reference TRBV18 and TRBJ2-1, is NAGVMQNPRHLVRRRGQEARLRCSPMKGHSHVYWYRQLPEEGLKFMVYLQKENIIDESGMPKERFSAEFPKEGPSILRIQQVVRGDSAAYFCASSLAQGDNEQFFGPGTRLTVL.